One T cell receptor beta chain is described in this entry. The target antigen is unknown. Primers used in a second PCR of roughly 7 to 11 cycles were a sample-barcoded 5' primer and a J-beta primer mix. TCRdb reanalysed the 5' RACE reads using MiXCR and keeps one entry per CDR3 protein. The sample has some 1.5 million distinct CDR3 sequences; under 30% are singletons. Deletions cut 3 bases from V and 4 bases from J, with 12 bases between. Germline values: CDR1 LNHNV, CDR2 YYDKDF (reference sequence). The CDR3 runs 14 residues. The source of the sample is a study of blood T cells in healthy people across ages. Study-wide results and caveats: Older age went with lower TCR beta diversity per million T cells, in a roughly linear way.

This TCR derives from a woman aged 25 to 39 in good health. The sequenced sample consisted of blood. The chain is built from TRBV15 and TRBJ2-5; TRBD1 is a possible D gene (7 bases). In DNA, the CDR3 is TGTGCCACCAGCAGGGACAGGCGGGGAGAGACCCAGTACTTC. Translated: CATSRDRRGETQYF.